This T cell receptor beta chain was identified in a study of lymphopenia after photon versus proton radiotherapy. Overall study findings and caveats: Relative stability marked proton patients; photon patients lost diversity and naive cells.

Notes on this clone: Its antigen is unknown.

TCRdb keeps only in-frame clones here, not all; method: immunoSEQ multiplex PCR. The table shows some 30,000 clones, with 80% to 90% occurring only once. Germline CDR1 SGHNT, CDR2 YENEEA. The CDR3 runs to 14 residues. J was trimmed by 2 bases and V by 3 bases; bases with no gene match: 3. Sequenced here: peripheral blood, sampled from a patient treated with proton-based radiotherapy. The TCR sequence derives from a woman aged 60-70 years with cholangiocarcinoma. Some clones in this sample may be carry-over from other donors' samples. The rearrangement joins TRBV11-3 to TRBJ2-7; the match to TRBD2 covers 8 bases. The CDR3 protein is CASSFSGRAYEQYF. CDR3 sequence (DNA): TGTGCCAGCAGCTTTTCCGGGAGGGCCTACGAGCAGTACTTC.